Below are 20 T cell receptor beta chains sequenced from a single sample in a study of cytomegalovirus exposure and HLA in healthy donors (TCRdb year 2017). Library method: the immunoSEQ multiplex PCR assay. A mixture of 60 forward primers for TCR Vbeta segments and 13 reverse primers for TCR Jbeta segments was used in the multiplex PCR. TCRdb took over this immuneACCESS table, retaining in-frame rearrangements with V and J assigned. Such tables are incomplete; in checked studies, under half of the missing clones stem from an unresolved V gene, and the remainder is unexplained. Present in this sample are around 170,000 clones, roughly 79% of which were seen just once. The ten largest clones add up to around 1.5% of the sample. The sequenced material came from PBMCs. Source of these receptors: a man aged 40-49 years in good health and CMV-seronegative.

The V gene is TRBV28, the J gene TRBJ2-5; 7 positions match TRBD1. This CDR3 has 15 amino acids. Germline assignment: CDR1 MDHEN and CDR2 SYDVKM. Trimming at V came to 8 bases and at J to 2 bases, leaving 11 bases not matched to a gene. In nucleotides, the CDR3 is TGTGCCAGCGGGGTCGGGGACAGACTTCAAGAGACCCAGTACTTC. Its translation is CASGVGDRLQETQYF.

V gene TRBV13 combines with J gene TRBJ2-1; a weak D match, TRBD1 (6 bases). The germline V and J ends were trimmed by 1 base and 0 bases, with 10 bases remaining between them. The CDR3 is made up of 16 amino acids. Germline CDR1 PRHDT, CDR2 FYEKMQ (reference sequence). CDR3 DNA: TGTGCCAGCAGCTTAGACAGGGCGAGCTCCTACAATGAGCAGTTCTTC. It codes for CASSLDRASSYNEQFF. The variable domain in full, with the rest retrieved from reference TRBV13 and TRBJ2-1, is AAGVIQSPRHLIKEKRETATLKCYPIPRHDTVYWYQQGPGQDPQFLISFYEKMQSDKGSIPDRFSAQQFSDYHSELNMSSLELGDSALYFCASSLDRASSYNEQFFGPGTRLTVL.

The chain recombines TRBV6-1 with TRBJ1-5, with D perhaps TRBD1 (5 bases). The germline gives CDR1 MNHNS, CDR2 SASEGT. The CDR3 length is 17 residues. With 3 bases removed from V and 4 bases from J, the gap between germline ends came to 19 bases. This chain's CDR3 is CASSEQRGGGWNQPQHF. The CDR3 coding sequence is TGTGCCAGCAGTGAGCAACGGGGGGGTGGATGGAATCAGCCCCAGCATTTT.

The V gene is TRBV4-1, the J gene TRBJ1-1, with 8 positions matching TRBD1. Per the germline V gene, CDR1 is MGHRA and CDR2 is YSYEKL. After removal of 8 bases from V and 4 bases from J, the junction contained 3 bases not matched to a gene. CDR3 length: 12 residues. CDR3: CASGTGPTEAFF. CDR3 nucleotide sequence: TGCGCCAGCGGGACAGGTCCCACTGAAGCTTTCTTT.

The V gene is TRBV13, the J gene TRBJ2-4, with 8 bases aligning to TRBD2. V gave up 7 bases and J gave up 8 bases; unmatched junction bases: 13. CDR3 size: 15 residues. CDR1 and CDR2 from the germline V gene are PRHDT and FYEKMQ (reference sequence). DNA of the CDR3: TGTGCCAGCAATTATGCCGGGAGGGGACGGGACATTCAGTACTTC. Translation gives CASNYAGRGRDIQYF. The variable domain in full, with the rest retrieved from reference TRBV13 and TRBJ2-4, is AAGVIQSPRHLIKEKRETATLKCYPIPRHDTVYWYQQGPGQDPQFLISFYEKMQSDKGSIPDRFSAQQFSDYHSELNMSSLELGDSALYFCASNYAGRGRDIQYFGAGTRLSVL.

This clone was found a few times. J is TRBJ1-4 and V is TRBV2; 7 bases fit TRBD1. V gave up 2 bases and J gave up 5 bases; unmatched junction bases: 5. CDR1 and CDR2 from the germline V gene are SNHLY and FYNNEI. The CDR3 sequence is 15 residues long. CDR3 DNA sequence: TGTGCCAGCAGTGAAACCGACAGGGAGAATGAAAAACTGTTTTTT. This translates into CASSETDRENEKLFF.

The chain is built from TRBV7-3 and TRBJ2-7; TRBD2 aligns across 11 bases. CDR1 is SGHTA, CDR2 FQGTGA, per germline. The CDR3 is 16 residues long. V was clipped by 5 bases and J by 3 bases; unmatched bases: 9. The CDR3 spells CASSLIGTSGIYEQYV. The DNA for the CDR3 is TGTGCCAGCAGCCTAATCGGGACTAGCGGTATCTACGAGCAGTACGTC.

V is TRBV27 and J is TRBJ1-1, with 9 bases lining up with TRBD1. Germline V CDR1 and CDR2: MNHEY, SMNVEV (reference sequence). This CDR3 comprises 15 residues. Trimming cost V 3 bases and J 13 bases; bases outside gene matches: 15. The DNA for the CDR3 is TGTGCCAGCAGTTTCCCCTCACCTTCCGGGACAGGGCTTTTCTTT. This encodes CASSFPSPSGTGLFF.

The chain carries TRBV6-6 and TRBJ2-3; D gene ambiguous. The CDR3 has 14 residues. Per germline, CDR1 MNHNY and CDR2 SVGAGI (reference sequence). Trimming stripped 0 bases from V and 4 bases from J, with 8 bases between. This CDR3 reads CASSYSLDSDTQYF. The CDR3 region has the DNA TGTGCCAGCAGTTACTCTCTAGATTCAGATACGCAGTATTTT.

V gene TRBV19 combines with J gene TRBJ2-7, with D possibly matching TRBD1 (5 bases). The ends were cut back, 3 bases at V and 5 bases at J, with 14 bases in the middle. This CDR3 comprises 14 residues. Per germline, CDR1 LNHDA and CDR2 SQIVND (reference sequence). The CDR3 region is CASSITEGANEQYF. In DNA, the CDR3 is TGTGCCAGTAGTATTACCGAAGGGGCTAACGAGCAGTACTTC.

The gene calls are TRBV7-3 and TRBJ1-1, with D tentatively TRBD1 (5 bases). The V gene lost 1 base and the J gene lost 0 bases, with 12 bases spanning the gap. From germline, CDR1 is SGHTA and CDR2 FQGTGA. CDR3 length: 16 residues. The CDR3 DNA is TGTGCCAGCAGCTTAAATTCGCAGGGTATGAACACTGAAGCTTTCTTT. Amino acids: CASSLNSQGMNTEAFF.

The chain uses TRBV2 and TRBJ1-4; the D gene is possibly TRBD1 (5 bases). The CDR3 covers 17 residues. V shed 0 bases and J shed 3 bases, with 14 bases lying between them. CDR1 is SNHLY and CDR2 is FYNNEI in the germline V gene. CDR3 DNA sequence: TGTGCCAGCAGTGAAGCGGCGGCCCTAGGGGCTAATGAAAAACTGTTTTTT. Its translation is CASSEAAALGANEKLFF.

The chain joins TRBV2 to TRBJ1-4; no definite D call. Trimming removed 5 bases at V and 4 bases at J, with 11 bases between. The CDR3 has 14 amino acids. Germline CDR1 reads SNHLY; CDR2 reads FYNNEI. The CDR3: CASSNPHFNEKLFF. CDR3 bases: TGTGCCAGCAGTAATCCACATTTTAATGAAAAACTGTTTTTT.

This clone was recorded once. One junction end does not reproduce the germline sequence, and a read error may be involved. The chain recombines TRBV7-9 with TRBJ1-6; 12 nucleotides align to TRBD1. Germline lookup yields CDR1 SEHNR and CDR2 FQNEAQ (reference sequence). The CDR3 consists of 15 residues. The CDR3 region has the DNA TGTTCCAGCTCCTCCACCGGGACAGGGGGCGGCACCCTCCACTTT. The encoded protein is CSSSSTGTGGGTLHF.

The V call is TRBV7-9, the J call TRBJ1-1, with D hard to call. Trimming removed 1 base from V and 7 bases from J, with 13 bases in between. The CDR3 has 14 amino acids. The germline gives CDR1 SEHNR, CDR2 FQNEAQ (reference sequence). The CDR3 sequence: CASSLVPGNSEAFF. CDR3 nucleotide sequence: TGTGCCAGCAGCTTAGTACCCGGGAATAGTGAAGCTTTCTTT.

This clone appeared a single time. This chain links TRBV7-3 with TRBJ2-7, with D unresolved. Germline CDR1 is SGHTA and CDR2 is FQGTGA. The CDR3 is made up of 12 amino acids. Trimming shortened V by 4 bases and J by 1 base, and 5 bases separated the two germline ends. CDR3 sequence: CASSSKSYEQYF. The CDR3 DNA reads as TGTGCCAGCAGCTCAAAATCCTACGAGCAGTACTTC.

The CDR3 sequence is CASSREVEGTQYF. CDR3 bases: TGTGCCAGCAGTAGGGAGGTTGAGGGGACCCAGTACTTC. The V gene is TRBV6-1, the J gene TRBJ2-5, with D tentatively TRBD2 (6 bases). This CDR3 comprises 13 residues. With 5 bases removed from V and 7 bases from J, the gap between germline ends came to 14 bases. Germline CDR1 and CDR2: MNHNS and SASEGT.

The chain combines TRBV21-1 with TRBJ2-1; the D call in the table, TRBD2, was not verified against the DNA. TRBV21-1 is deemed a pseudogene. This CDR3 spans 13 amino acids. The CDR3 is CASSTVGCNEQFF. The CDR3, as DNA: TGTGCCAGCTCCACCGTCGGTTGTAATGAGCAGTTCTTC.

This clone was picked up a small number of times. The chain has TRBV27 and TRBJ2-1, with TRBD2 identical over 9 bases. The CDR3 is made up of 16 amino acids. Germline V gives CDR1 MNHEY, CDR2 SMNVEV (reference sequence). The trim removed 6 bases at V and 3 bases at J, leaving 9 bases unmatched. Here the CDR3 reads CASRAGVAGVYNEQFF. Written as DNA, the CDR3 is TGTGCCAGCAGAGCGGGGGTAGCGGGAGTCTACAATGAGCAGTTCTTC.

This chain links TRBV19 with TRBJ2-2; no reliable D call. The length of the CDR3 is 17 residues. V was shortened by 6 bases and J by 8 bases, with 25 bases between the two germline ends. The germline CDR1 and CDR2 sequences are LNHDA and SQIVND (reference sequence). The DNA of the CDR3 is TGTGCCAGTAGCCCTCGTGTCACCTTTGTGAGCCCTGGGGAGCTGTTTTTT. It is translated as CASSPRVTFVSPGELFF.